Sequencing of this TCR beta chain was carried out in a study of CD8+ T cells in alopecia areata. Looking at the study overall: The SALT score measured affected scalp surface percentage in treated patients.

Following extraction, RNA underwent reverse transcription to cDNA, which served as the sequencing template. Repertoires were generated with immunoSEQ multiplex PCR, while TCRdb's copy carries only in-frame clones and drops some. The sample records about 220,000 clones, around three fifths being singletons. Regarding treatment: oral pan-JAK inhibitor, 5-10 mg twice daily. The CDR3 totals 14 residues. V lost 2 bases, J lost 5 bases, and 4 bases stayed unmatched. CDR1 is GTSNPN and CDR2 is SVGIG in the germline V gene (reference sequence). The chain is built from TRBV30 and TRBJ1-5; 9 bases are shared with TRBD1. This clonotype was sampled from a human donor with alopecia areata. Sequences were derived from CD4+ T cells sorted from blood, sampled at week 4, from a patient treated with tofacitinib. Here the CDR3 DNA reads TGTGCCTGGAGTATGGGACAGGGAGATCAGCCCCAGCATTTT. This codes for CAWSMGQGDQPQHF.